The TCR beta chain under discussion was sequenced for a study of shared clonotypes between healthy human individuals. Study-level results: In general, naive subsets displayed greater estimated richness than memory subsets did. Clonotypes shared by all four sorted-subset donors had higher generation probabilities than non-shared clonotypes.

Worth noting for this clone: The antigen is not known.

Cells designated naive CD8 were CD45RO-negative and were positively selected for CCR7, with terminally differentiated effector memory CD45RA+ cells excluded. The authors distributed each subset's genomic DNA evenly over several immunoSEQ plates. TCRdb keeps only in-frame clones here, not all; method: immunoSEQ multiplex PCR. The table records under 1 million clones, 96% of them present only once. This CDR3 spans 14 amino acids. In germline, CDR1 is MNHNS, CDR2 SASEGT. Deletions cut 6 bases from V and 4 bases from J, with 15 bases between. What was sequenced was naive CD8+ T cells sorted from blood. The receptor's source is a man aged 25-45 years in good health. The chain is built from TRBV6-1 and TRBJ2-5; D not certain. CDR3 sequence: CASSDSIFGETQYF. CDR3 sequence (DNA): TGTGCCAGCAGCGATTCCATTTTCGGAGAGACCCAGTACTTC.